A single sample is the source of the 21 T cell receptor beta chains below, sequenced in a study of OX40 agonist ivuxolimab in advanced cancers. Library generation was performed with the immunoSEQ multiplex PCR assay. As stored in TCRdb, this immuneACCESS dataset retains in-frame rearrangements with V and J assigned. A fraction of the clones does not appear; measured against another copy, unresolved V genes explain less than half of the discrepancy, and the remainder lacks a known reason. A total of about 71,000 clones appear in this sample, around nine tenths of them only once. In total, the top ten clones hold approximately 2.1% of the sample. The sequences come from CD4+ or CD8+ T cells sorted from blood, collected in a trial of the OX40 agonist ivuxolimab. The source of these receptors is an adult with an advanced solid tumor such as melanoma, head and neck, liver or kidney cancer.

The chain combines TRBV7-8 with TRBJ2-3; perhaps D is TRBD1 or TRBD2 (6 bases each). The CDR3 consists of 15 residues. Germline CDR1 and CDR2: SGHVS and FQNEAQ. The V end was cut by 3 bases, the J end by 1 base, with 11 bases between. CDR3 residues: CASSFLGGRTDTQYF. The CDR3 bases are TGTGCCAGCAGCTTCCTTGGGGGGCGCACAGATACGCAGTATTTT. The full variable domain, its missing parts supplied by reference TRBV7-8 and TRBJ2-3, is GAGVSQSPRYKVAKRGQDVALRCDPISGHVSLFWYQQALGQGPEFLTYFQNEAQLDKSGLPSDRFFAERPEGSVSTLKIQRTQQEDSAVYLCASSFLGGRTDTQYFGPGTRLTVL.

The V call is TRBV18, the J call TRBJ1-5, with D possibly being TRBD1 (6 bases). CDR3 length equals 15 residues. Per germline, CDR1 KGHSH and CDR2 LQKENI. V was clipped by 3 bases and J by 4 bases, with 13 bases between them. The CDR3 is CASSPGGAPNQPQHF. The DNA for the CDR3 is TGTGCCAGCTCACCGGGGGGGGCCCCTAATCAGCCCCAGCATTTT.

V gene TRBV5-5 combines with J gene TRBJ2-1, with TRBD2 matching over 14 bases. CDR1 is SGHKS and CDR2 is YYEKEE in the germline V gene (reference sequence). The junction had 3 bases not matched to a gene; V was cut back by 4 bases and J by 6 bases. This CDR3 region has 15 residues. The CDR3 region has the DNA TGTGCCAGCAGCAGCGGGACTAGCGGGGGCAATGAGCAGTTCTTC. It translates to CASSSGTSGGNEQFF. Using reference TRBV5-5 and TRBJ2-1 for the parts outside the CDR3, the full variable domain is DAGVTQSPTHLIKTRGQQVTLRCSPISGHKSVSWYQQVLGQGPQFIFQYYEKEERGRGNFPDRFSARQFPNYSSELNVNALLLGDSALYLCASSSGTSGGNEQFFGPGTRLTVL.

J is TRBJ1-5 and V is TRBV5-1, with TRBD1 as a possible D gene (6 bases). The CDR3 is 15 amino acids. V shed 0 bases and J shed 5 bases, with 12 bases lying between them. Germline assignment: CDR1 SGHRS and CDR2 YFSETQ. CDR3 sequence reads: CASSLEPGADQPQHF. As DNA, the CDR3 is TGCGCCAGCAGCTTGGAACCGGGGGCGGATCAGCCCCAGCATTTT.

In DNA form, the CDR3 reads TGCAGTGCTAGAGATCTGGGGGGGGAGTTCTTC. It specifies CSARDLGGEFF. The J gene is TRBJ2-1, the V gene TRBV20-1; 7 nucleotides line up with TRBD2. CDR1 DFQATT and CDR2 SNEGSKA come from the germline V gene (reference sequence). The CDR3 loop spans 11 amino acids. V shed 0 bases and J 14 bases; nucleotides not matched to a gene: 4.

CDR3 region: CASSRTSGTTTDTQYF. For the CDR3, the DNA is TGTGCCAGCAGTCGGACTAGCGGGACCACCACAGATACGCAGTATTTT. The genes are TRBV5-6 and TRBJ2-3; TRBD2 matches at 12 bases. The CDR3 is 16 residues long. Germline V gene lookup returns CDR1 SGHDT and CDR2 YYEEEE. J gave up 2 bases and V 5 bases, and 6 bases lay outside the gene matches.

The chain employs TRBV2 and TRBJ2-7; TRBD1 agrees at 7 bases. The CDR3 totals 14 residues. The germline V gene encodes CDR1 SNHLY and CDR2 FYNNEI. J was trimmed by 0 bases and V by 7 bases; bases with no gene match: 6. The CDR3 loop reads CASKLGQDSYEQYF. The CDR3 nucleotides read TGTGCCAGCAAATTAGGACAGGACTCCTACGAGCAGTACTTC.

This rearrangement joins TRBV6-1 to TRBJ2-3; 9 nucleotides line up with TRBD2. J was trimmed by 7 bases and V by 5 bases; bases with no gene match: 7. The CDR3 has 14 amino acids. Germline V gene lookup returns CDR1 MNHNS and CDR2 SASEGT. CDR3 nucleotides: TGTGCCAGCAGTCCAACTAGCGGGTTATATACGCAGTATTTT. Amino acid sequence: CASSPTSGLYTQYF.

CDR3 in DNA: TGTGCCAGCAGCTCTGGACAGGGAGGGGTCAATGAGCAGTTCTTC. It translates to CASSSGQGGVNEQFF. The chain is built from TRBV7-9 and TRBJ2-1; TRBD1 is a possible D gene (8 bases). The CDR3 loop spans 15 amino acids. V shed 4 bases and J shed 6 bases, with 16 bases lying between them. The V gene's germline CDR1 is SEHNR and CDR2 FQNEAQ (reference sequence).

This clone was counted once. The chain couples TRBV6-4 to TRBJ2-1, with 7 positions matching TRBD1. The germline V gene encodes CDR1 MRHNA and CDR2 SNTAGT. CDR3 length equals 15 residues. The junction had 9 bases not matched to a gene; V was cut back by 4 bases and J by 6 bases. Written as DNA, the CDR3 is TGTGCCAGCAGTGTTAATGACAGGGACGGCAATGAGCAGTTCTTC. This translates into CASSVNDRDGNEQFF.

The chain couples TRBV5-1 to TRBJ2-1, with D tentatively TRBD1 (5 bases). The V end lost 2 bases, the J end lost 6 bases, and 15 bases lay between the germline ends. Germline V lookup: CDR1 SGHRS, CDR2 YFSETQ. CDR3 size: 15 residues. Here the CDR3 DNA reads TGCGCCAGCAGCTTAGGGGTCCAGAATCCCAATGAGCAGTTCTTC. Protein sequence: CASSLGVQNPNEQFF.

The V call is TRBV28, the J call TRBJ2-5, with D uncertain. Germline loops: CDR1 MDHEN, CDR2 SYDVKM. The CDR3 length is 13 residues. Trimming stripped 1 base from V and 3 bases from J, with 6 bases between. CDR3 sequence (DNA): TGTGCCAGCAGTTTATCTGGGGAAGAGACCCAGTACTTC. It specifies CASSLSGEETQYF.

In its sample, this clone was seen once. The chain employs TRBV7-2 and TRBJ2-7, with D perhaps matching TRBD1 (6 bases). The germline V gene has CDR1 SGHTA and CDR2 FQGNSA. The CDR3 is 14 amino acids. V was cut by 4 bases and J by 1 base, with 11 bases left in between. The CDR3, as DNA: TGTGCCAGCAGCTATTTGACAGGATCCTACGAGCAGTACTTC. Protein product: CASSYLTGSYEQYF.

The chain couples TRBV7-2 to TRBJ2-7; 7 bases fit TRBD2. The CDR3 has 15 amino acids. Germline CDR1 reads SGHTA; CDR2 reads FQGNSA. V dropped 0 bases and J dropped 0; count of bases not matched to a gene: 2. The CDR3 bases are TGTGCCAGCAGCTTAGCTGGGGGGGACTCCTACGAGCAGTACTTC. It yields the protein CASSLAGGDSYEQYF.

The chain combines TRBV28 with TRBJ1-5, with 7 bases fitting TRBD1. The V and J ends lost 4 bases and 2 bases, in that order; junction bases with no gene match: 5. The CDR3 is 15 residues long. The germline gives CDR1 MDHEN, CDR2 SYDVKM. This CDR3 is CASSSSTGGNQPQHF. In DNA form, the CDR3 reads TGTGCCAGCAGTTCCTCCACAGGGGGCAATCAGCCCCAGCATTTT. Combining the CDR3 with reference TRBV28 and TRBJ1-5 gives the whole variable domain DVKVTQSSRYLVKRTGEKVFLECVQDMDHENMFWYRQDPGLGLRLIYFSYDVKMKEKGDIPEGYSVSREKKERFSLILESASTNQTSMYLCASSSSTGGNQPQHFGDGTRLSIL.

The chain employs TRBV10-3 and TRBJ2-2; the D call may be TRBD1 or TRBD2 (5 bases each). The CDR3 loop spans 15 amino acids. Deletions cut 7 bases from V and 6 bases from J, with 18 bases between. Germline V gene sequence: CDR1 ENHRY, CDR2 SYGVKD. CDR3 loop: CAITPGTSLSGELFF. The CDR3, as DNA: TGTGCCATCACCCCCGGGACCTCCCTTTCCGGGGAGCTGTTTTTT.

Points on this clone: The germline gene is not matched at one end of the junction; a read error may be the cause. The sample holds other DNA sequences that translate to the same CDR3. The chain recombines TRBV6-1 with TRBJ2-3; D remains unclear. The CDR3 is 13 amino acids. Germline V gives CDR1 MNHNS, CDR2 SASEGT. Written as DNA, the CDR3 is TGTGCCAGCAGTGAGCGCCTCACAGATACACAGTATTTT. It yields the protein CASSERLTDTQYF.

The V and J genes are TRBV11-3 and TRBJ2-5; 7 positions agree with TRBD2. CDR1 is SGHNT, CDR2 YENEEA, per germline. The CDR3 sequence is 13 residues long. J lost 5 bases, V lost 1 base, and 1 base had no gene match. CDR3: CASSLVSGETQYF. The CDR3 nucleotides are TGTGCCAGCAGCTTAGTTAGCGGGGAGACCCAGTACTTC.

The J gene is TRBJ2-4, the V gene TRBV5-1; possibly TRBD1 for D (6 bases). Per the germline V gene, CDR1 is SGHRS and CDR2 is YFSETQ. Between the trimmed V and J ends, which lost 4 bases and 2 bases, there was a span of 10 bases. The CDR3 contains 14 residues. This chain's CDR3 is CASSLGQSKNIQYF. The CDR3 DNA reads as TGCGCCAGCAGCCTAGGACAGTCCAAAAACATTCAGTACTTC.

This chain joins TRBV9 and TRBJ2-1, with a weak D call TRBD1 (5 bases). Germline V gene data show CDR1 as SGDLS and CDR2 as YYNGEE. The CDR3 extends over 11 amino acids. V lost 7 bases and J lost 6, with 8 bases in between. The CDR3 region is CASGATNEQFF. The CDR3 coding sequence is TGTGCCAGCGGGGCAACCAATGAGCAGTTCTTC.

CDR3 sequence: CASSSPGAGYGYTF. The CDR3 region has the DNA TGTGCCAGCAGCTCTCCAGGGGCAGGCTATGGCTACACCTTC. The chain carries TRBV5-4 and TRBJ1-2; D perhaps matches TRBD1 (6 bases). The CDR3 sequence is 14 residues long. V was pared by 3 bases and J by 4 bases, with 13 bases between. The germline V gene encodes CDR1 SGHNT and CDR2 YYREEE (reference sequence).